The 13 T cell receptor beta chains below were found in one sample sequenced in a study of regulatory T cells in long-lasting Graves disease. Both iRepertoire HTBI primers and Arm-PCR of CDR3 regions were used to build the TCR beta libraries. TCRdb reprocessed the multiplex PCR reads with MiXCR, giving one entry per CDR3 protein. The data hold fewer than 550,000 distinct CDR3 sequences, with around 16% observed a single time. As to time point: newly diagnosed GD, antithyroid drugs for less than 3 months. The authors made the TCR library using RNA they extracted from PBMCs. These data also featured in a second study, about T cells in Graves' hyperthyroidism and ophthalmopathy.

The sample was peripheral blood mononuclear cells (PBMCs), taken at new diagnosis, from a patient treated with antithyroid drugs. The source of these receptors is a woman aged 40 to 65 with Graves disease.

This clonotype has just a few counts. At one end, the junction sequence differs from germline, possibly due to a read error. The CDR3 loop reads CVSSDRDRYFNYGYTF. The CDR3 nucleotides read TGTGTCAGCAGCGACCGGGACAGGTACTTTAACTATGGCTACACCTTC. The V and J genes are TRBV3-1 and TRBJ1-2; TRBD1 aligns across 8 bases. This CDR3 contains 16 residues. Germline-derived CDR1 and CDR2 are LGHDT and YNNKEL (reference sequence). The whole variable domain, remainder taken from reference TRBV3-1 and TRBJ1-2, is DTAVSQTPKYLVTQMGNDKSIKCEQNLGHDTMYWYKQDSKKFLKIMFSYNNKELIINETVPNRFSPKSPDKAHLNLHINSLELGDSAVYFCVSSDRDRYFNYGYTFGSGTRLTVV.

This clonotype turned up a few times. The chain links TRBV19 to TRBJ2-1; 8 bases agree with TRBD2. Trimming removed 5 bases from V and 6 bases from J; junction bases left unmatched: 3. Germline V lookup: CDR1 LNHDA, CDR2 SQIVND (reference sequence). This CDR3 spans 13 amino acids. The CDR3 region has the DNA TGTGCCAGTAGTGTTGGGACTAGCAATGAGCAGTTCTTC. Protein product: CASSVGTSNEQFF. Combining the CDR3 with reference TRBV19 and TRBJ2-1 gives the whole variable domain DGGITQSPKYLFRKEGQNVTLSCEQNLNHDAMYWYRQDPGQGLRLIYYSQIVNDFQKGDIAEGYSVSREKKESFPLTVTSAQKNPTAFYLCASSVGTSNEQFFGPGTRLTVL.

The rearrangement uses TRBV4-1 and TRBJ1-3, with 7 bases identical to TRBD1. Germline V CDR1 and CDR2: MGHRA, YSYEKL. CDR3 length equals 17 residues. The V segment lost 1 base and the J segment 2 bases; nucleotides outside the gene matches: 8. CDR3 protein: CASSQVITRGPGNTIYF. CDR3 DNA: TGCGCCAGCAGCCAAGTAATTACAAGGGGGCCTGGAAACACCATATATTTT.

This clonotype was recorded a few times. The chain is built from TRBV9 and TRBJ2-7; no clear D. From germline, CDR1 is SGDLS and CDR2 YYNGEE. CDR3 length: 11 amino acids. Trimming left V 3 bases short and J 6 bases short, with 7 bases between. CDR3 in amino acids: CASSDPGEQYF. DNA for the CDR3: TGTGCCAGCAGCGACCCCGGCGAGCAGTACTTC.

This clonotype was recorded at least ten times. V is TRBV10-3 and J is TRBJ1-2; 9 bases align to TRBD1. The germline CDR1 and CDR2 sequences are ENHRY and SYGVKD. Unmatched junction bases numbered 6, after V lost 6 bases and J lost 1 base. This CDR3 has 15 residues. This CDR3 reads CAIRTDRGDNYGYTF. CDR3 DNA sequence: TGTGCCATCAGGACGGACAGGGGAGATAACTATGGCTACACCTTC.

Turning to this clonotype: A far larger clone is off by one base, so a read error is likely. The rearrangement links TRBV27 to TRBJ2-1; possibly TRBD1 or TRBD2 for D (5 bases each). CDR1 and CDR2 (germline): MNHEY, SMNVEV (reference sequence). The CDR3 length is 16 residues. Trimming took off 4 bases at V and 2 bases at J, with 15 bases between the two ends. CDR3 bases: TGTGCCAGCAGTTCTTATTGGGACGGGCCCTACAATGAGCAGTTCTTC. Translating gives CASSSYWDGPYNEQFF.

The CDR3 nucleotides are TGCAGTGCTAGAGGGGGGCAGACCCAAGAGACCCAGTACTTC. The encoded protein is CSARGGQTQETQYF. The chain couples TRBV20-1 to TRBJ2-5; the D gene is possibly TRBD1 (6 bases). Trimming pared 1 base from V and 1 base from J, leaving 10 bases between. The germline V gene has CDR1 DFQATT and CDR2 SNEGSKA (reference sequence). CDR3 length: 14 residues.

This clonotype was detected many times. This chain links TRBV2 with TRBJ2-1; a possible D gene is TRBD2 (5 bases). The germline V gene has CDR1 SNHLY and CDR2 FYNNEI. V was pared by 3 bases and J by 7 bases, with 13 bases between. This CDR3 is built from 14 residues. Here the CDR3 DNA reads TGTGCCAGCAGTGAGGACCCTCGGGGAAATGAGCAGTTCTTC. Translating gives CASSEDPRGNEQFF. The variable domain in full, with the rest retrieved from reference TRBV2 and TRBJ2-1, is EPEVTQTPSHQVTQMGQEVILRCVPISNHLYFYWYRQILGQKVEFLVSFYNNEISEKSEIFDDQFSVERPDGSNFTLKIRSTKLEDSAMYFCASSEDPRGNEQFFGPGTRLTVL.

This clonotype came up many times. The V call is TRBV12-3 or TRBV12-4, the J call TRBJ1-3, with D possibly TRBD1 on 6 matching bases. With 5 bases removed from V and 2 bases from J, the gap between germline ends came to 13 bases. CDR3 length: 15 amino acids. The CDR3 reads CASSAPGHAGNTIYF. The CDR3 coding sequence is TGTGCCAGCAGTGCCCCGGGACACGCTGGAAACACCATATATTTT.

This clonotype was counted only a few times. The chain's CDR3 is CAISVRTETEAFF. CDR3 sequence (DNA): TGTGCCATCAGTGTAAGGACAGAGACTGAAGCTTTCTTT. The chain links TRBV10-3 to TRBJ1-1; possible D gene TRBD1, 6 bases. Germline V gene sequence: CDR1 ENHRY, CDR2 SYGVKD. The CDR3 contains 13 residues. V lost 4 bases and J lost 5, with 11 bases in between.

Worth noting for this clonotype: This may stem from a read error, because a much larger clone lies one nucleotide away. The genes are TRBV6-5 and TRBJ2-1; tentative D call: TRBD2 (6 bases). The CDR3 totals 14 residues. V was clipped by 6 bases and J by 4 bases, with 13 bases between them. Per germline, CDR1 MNHEY and CDR2 SVGAGI. In DNA form, the CDR3 reads TGTGCCAGCAGATACCTAGCGATTTACAATGAGCAGTTCTTC. Its translation is CASRYLAIYNEQFF.

The chain couples TRBV11-2 to TRBJ2-5, with 10 nucleotides matching TRBD2. The trim removed 6 bases at V and 4 bases at J, leaving 14 bases unmatched. Germline V gene lookup returns CDR1 SGHAT and CDR2 FQNNGV. This CDR3 is built from 17 residues. The CDR3 DNA reads as TGTGCCAGCAGGGCGGGACCAGCGGGGGGGCCCCGAGAGACCCAGTACTTC. Residues: CASRAGPAGGPRETQYF.

The chain links TRBV20-1 to TRBJ2-7; a weak D match, TRBD1 (5 bases). Trimming cost V 7 bases and J 2 bases, with 12 bases left between them. The CDR3 is 12 residues long. Germline V lookup: CDR1 DFQATT, CDR2 SNEGSKA (reference sequence). CDR3 loop: CSVATETYEQYF. DNA for the CDR3: TGCAGTGTCGCGACAGAGACCTACGAGCAGTACTTC.